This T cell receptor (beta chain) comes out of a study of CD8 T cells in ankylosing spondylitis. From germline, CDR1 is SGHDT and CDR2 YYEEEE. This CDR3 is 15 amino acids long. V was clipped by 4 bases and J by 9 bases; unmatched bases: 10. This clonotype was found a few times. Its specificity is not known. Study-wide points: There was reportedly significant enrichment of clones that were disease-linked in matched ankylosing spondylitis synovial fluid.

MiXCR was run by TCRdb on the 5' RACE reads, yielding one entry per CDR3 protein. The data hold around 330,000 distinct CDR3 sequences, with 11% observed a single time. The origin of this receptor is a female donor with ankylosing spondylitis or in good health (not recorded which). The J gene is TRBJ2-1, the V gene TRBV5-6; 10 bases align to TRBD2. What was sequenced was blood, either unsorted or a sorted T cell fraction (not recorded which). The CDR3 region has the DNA TGTGCCAGCAGCCTACTAGCGGGGAGGCAGAGTGAGCAGTTCTTC. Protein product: CASSLLAGRQSEQFF.